This T cell receptor beta chain was captured by sequencing in a study of cytomegalovirus exposure and HLA in healthy donors. A multiplex PCR was run with 60 Vbeta primers and 13 Jbeta primers. Measured with immunoSEQ multiplex PCR; TCRdb has only the in-frame clones, and not every one. Recorded for this sample: tens of thousands of clones. This receptor was identified in a woman aged 40 to 50 in good health and CMV-seropositive. The sequenced sample was PBMCs.

The CDR3 sequence is CASSGIQGTNTEAFF. CDR3 DNA: TGTGCCAGCAGCGGAATACAGGGGACTAACACTGAAGCTTTCTTT. V gene TRBV11-2 combines with J gene TRBJ1-1; TRBD1 aligns across 7 bases. This CDR3 comprises 15 residues. J gave up 2 bases and V 5 bases, and 8 bases lay outside the gene matches. The germline V gene has CDR1 SGHAT and CDR2 FQNNGV. Full variable domain (rest looked up from reference TRBV11-2 and TRBJ1-1): EAGVAQSPRYKIIEKRQSVAFWCNPISGHATLYWYQQILGQGPKLLIQFQNNGVVDDSQLPKDRFSAERLKGVDSTLKIQPAKLEDSAVYLCASSGIQGTNTEAFFGQGTRLTVV.